This TCR beta chain was identified in a study of blood T cell repertoires in COVID-19. Study information: The United States, Italy and Spain were the sources of the acute and convalescent COVID-19 samples.

Only in-frame clones appear in the TCRdb table, and some are missing; sequencing was by immunoSEQ multiplex PCR. This sample yields 55,000 to 80,000 clones, of which 89% are seen a single time; approximately 10% belongs to the top ten. Specimen: peripheral blood. This receptor was taken from a man older than 75 with acute or convalescent COVID-19.

The CDR3 is CASSRDSSNEKLFF. CDR3 DNA sequence: TGTGCCAGCAGCCGGGACAGCTCTAATGAAAAACTGTTTTTT. The chain links TRBV7-9 to TRBJ1-4, with TRBD1 matching 7 bases. Unmatched junction bases numbered 3, after V lost 5 bases and J lost 3 bases. There are 14 residues in the CDR3. CDR1 is SEHNR, CDR2 FQNEAQ, per germline (reference sequence).